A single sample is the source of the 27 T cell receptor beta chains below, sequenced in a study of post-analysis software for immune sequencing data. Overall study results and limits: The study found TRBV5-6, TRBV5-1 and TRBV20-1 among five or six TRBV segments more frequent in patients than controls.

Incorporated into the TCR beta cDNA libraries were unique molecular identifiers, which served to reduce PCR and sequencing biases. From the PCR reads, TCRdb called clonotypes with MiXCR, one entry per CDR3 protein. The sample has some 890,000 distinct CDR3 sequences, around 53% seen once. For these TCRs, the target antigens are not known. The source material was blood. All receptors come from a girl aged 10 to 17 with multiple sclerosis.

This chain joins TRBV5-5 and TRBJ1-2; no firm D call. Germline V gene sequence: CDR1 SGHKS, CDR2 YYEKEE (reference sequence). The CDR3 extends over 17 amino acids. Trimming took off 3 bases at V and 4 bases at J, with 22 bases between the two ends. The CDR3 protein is CASSSIPGQGKVYGYTF. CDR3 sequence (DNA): TGTGCCAGCAGCTCAATCCCCGGCCAAGGAAAAGTCTATGGCTACACCTTC.

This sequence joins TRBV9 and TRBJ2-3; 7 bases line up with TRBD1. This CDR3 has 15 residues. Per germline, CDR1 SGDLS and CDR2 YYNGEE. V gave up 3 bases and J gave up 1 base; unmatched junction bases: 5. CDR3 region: CASSARGTGTDTQYF. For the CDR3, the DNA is TGTGCCAGCAGCGCCAGGGGGACCGGCACAGATACGCAGTATTTT.

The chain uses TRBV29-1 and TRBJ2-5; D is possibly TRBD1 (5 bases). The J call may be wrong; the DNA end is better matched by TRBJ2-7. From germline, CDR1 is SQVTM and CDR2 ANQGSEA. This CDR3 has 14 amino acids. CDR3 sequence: CSVEDQDTNYEQYF. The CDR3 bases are TGCAGCGTTGAAGACCAGGACACCAACTACGAGCAGTACTTC.

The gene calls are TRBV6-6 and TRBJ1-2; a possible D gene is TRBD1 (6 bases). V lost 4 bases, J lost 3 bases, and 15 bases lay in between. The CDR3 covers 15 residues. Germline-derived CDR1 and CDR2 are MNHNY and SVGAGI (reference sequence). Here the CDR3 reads CASSSRTVKDYGYTF. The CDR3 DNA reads TGTGCCAGCAGTTCACGGACAGTAAAGGACTATGGCTACACCTTC.

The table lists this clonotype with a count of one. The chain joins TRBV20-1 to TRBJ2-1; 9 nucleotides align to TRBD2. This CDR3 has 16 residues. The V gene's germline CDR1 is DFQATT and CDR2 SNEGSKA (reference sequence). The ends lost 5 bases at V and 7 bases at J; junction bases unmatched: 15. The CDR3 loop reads CSALPSGGRARNEQFF. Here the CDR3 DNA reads TGCAGTGCTCTCCCTTCGGGCGGGAGGGCTAGGAATGAGCAGTTCTTC.

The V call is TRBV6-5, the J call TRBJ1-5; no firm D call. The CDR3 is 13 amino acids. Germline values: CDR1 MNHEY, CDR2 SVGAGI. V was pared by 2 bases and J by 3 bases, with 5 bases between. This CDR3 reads CASSYGDNQPQHF. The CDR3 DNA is TGTGCCAGCAGTTACGGGGACAATCAGCCCCAGCATTTT.

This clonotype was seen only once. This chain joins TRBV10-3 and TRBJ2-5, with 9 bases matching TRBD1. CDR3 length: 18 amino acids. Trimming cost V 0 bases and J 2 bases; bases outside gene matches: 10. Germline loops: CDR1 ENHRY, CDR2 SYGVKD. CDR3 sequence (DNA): TGTGCCATCAGTGAGTCGAGGAACAGGGGGCAATCTCAAGAGACCCAGTACTTC. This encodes CAISESRNRGQSQETQYF.

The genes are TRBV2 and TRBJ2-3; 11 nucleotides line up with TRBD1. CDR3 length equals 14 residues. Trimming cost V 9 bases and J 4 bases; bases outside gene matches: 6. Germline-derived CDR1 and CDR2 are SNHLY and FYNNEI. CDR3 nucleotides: TGTGCCAGGGGGACAGGGGGAGATTCAGATACGCAGTATTTT. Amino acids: CARGTGGDSDTQYF.

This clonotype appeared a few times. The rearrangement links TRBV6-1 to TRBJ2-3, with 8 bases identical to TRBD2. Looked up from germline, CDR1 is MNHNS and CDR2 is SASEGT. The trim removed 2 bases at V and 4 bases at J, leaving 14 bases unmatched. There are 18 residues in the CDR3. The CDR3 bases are TGTGCCAGCAGTGAAAGGGCTAGCGGGTGGGGTCGCGCAGATACGCAGTATTTT. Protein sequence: CASSERASGWGRADTQYF.

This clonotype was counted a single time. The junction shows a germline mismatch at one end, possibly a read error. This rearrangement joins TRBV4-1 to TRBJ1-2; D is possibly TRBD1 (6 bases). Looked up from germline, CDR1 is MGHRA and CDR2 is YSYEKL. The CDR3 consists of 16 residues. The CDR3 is CASSHGGGRANYGHTF. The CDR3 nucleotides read TGCGCCAGCAGCCATGGCGGGGGCAGGGCTAACTATGGCCACACCTTC.

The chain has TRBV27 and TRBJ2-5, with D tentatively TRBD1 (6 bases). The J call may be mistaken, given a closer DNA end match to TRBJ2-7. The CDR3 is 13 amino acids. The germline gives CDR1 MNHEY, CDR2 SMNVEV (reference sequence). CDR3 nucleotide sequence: TGTGCCAGCAGCCGGCGGACAGTTTCCGAGCAGTACTTC. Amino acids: CASSRRTVSEQYF.

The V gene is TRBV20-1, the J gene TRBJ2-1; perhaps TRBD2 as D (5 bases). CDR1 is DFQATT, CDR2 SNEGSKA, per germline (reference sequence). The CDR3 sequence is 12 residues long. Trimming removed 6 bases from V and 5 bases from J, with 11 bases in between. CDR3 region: CSAGKPNNEQFF. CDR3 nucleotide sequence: TGCAGTGCCGGGAAACCGAACAATGAGCAGTTCTTC.

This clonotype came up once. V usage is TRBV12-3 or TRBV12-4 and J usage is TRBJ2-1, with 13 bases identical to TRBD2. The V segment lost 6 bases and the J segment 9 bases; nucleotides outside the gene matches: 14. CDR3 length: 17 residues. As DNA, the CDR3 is TGTGCCAGCAGACCCCACGGACTAGCGGGAGCCCTGGGTGAGCAGTTCTTC. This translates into CASRPHGLAGALGEQFF.

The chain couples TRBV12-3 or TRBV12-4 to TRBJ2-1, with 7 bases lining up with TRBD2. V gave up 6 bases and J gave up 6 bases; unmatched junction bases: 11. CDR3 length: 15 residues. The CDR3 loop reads CASSQTSDPSNEQFF. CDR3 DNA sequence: TGTGCCAGCAGCCAAACTAGCGACCCGTCCAATGAGCAGTTCTTC.

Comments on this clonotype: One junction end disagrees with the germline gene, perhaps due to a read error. CDR3 sequence reads: CAGTRLSGRAYEEYF. The DNA of the CDR3 is TGTGCCGGCACCCGACTAAGCGGGAGGGCCTACGAGGAGTACTTC. This chain joins TRBV12-3 or TRBV12-4 and TRBJ2-7; 10 bases line up with TRBD2. This CDR3 comprises 15 residues.

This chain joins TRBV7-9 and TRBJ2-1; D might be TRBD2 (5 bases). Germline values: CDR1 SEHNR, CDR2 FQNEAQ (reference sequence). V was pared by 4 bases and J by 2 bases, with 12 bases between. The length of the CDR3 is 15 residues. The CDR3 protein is CASSYGLHPYNEQFF. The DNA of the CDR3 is TGTGCCAGCAGCTACGGACTCCACCCCTACAATGAGCAGTTCTTC.

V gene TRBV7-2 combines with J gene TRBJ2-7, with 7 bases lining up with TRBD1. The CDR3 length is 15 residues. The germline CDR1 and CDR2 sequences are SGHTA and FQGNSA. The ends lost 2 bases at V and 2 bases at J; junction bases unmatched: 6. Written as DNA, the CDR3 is TGTGCCAGCAGCTTAAGGGGGACAGACGCCTACGAGCAGTACTTC. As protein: CASSLRGTDAYEQYF.

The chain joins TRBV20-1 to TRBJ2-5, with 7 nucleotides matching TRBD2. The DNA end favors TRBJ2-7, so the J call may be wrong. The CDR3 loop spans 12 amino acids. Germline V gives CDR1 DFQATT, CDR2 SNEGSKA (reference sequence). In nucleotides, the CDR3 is TGCAGTGCTAGGTCGGGGGGATACGAGCAGTACTTC. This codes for CSARSGGYEQYF.

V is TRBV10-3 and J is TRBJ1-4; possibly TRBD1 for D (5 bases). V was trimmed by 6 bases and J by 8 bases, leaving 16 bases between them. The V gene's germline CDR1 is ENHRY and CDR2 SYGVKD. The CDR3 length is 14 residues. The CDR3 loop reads CAIRGTAVGEKLFF. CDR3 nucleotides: TGTGCCATCAGAGGGACCGCCGTCGGGGAAAAACTGTTTTTT.

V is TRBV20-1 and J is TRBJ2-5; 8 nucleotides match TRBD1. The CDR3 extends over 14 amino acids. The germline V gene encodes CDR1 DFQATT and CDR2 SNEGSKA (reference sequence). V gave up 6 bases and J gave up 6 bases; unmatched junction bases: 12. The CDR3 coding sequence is TGCAGTGCCCGGACCGCAGGGGGCGCCCAGACCCAGTACTTC. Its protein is CSARTAGGAQTQYF.

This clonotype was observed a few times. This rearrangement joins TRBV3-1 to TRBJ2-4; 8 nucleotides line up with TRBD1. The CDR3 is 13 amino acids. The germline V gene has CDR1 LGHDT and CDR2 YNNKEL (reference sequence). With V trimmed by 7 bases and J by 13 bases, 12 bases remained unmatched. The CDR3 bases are TGTGCCAGCACTTCGACAGGGGAGTGGGAGCAGTACTTC. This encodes CASTSTGEWEQYF.

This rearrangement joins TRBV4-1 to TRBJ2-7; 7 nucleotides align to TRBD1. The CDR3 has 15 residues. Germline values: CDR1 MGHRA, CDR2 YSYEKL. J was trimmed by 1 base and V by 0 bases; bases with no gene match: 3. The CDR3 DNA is TGCGCCAGCAGCCAAGATTGGACAGGATCCTACGAGCAGTACTTC. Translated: CASSQDWTGSYEQYF.

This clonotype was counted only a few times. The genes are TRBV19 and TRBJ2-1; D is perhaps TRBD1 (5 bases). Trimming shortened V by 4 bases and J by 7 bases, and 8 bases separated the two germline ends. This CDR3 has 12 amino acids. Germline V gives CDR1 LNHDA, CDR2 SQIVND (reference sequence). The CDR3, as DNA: TGTGCCAGTAGTACAAACAGGAATGAGCAGTTCTTC. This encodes CASSTNRNEQFF.

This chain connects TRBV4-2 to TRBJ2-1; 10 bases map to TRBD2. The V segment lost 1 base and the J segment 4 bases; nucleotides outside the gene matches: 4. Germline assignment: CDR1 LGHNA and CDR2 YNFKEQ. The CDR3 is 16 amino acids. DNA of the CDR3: TGTGCCAGCAGCCAAGCAGGGACTAGCGTGTACAATGAGCAGTTCTTC. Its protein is CASSQAGTSVYNEQFF.

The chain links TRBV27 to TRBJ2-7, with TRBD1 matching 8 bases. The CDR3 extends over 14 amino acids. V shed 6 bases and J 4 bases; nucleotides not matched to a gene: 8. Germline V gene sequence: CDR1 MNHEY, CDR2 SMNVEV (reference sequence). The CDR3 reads CASRQDRGRYEQYF. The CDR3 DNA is TGTGCCAGCAGACAAGACAGGGGTAGATACGAGCAGTACTTC.

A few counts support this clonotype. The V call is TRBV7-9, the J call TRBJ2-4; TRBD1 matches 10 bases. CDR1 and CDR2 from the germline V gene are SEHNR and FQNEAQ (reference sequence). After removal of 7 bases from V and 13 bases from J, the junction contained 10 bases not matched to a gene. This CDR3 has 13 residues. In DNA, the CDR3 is TGTGCCAGCACCCCAGACAGGGGGCTTGGGCAGTACTTC. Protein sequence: CASTPDRGLGQYF.

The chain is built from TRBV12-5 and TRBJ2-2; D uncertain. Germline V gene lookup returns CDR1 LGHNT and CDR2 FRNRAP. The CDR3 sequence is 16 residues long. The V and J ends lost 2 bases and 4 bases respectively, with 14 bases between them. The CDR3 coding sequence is TGTGCTAGTGGTTTGATATCCCAAGGTGGCACCGGGGAGCTGTTTTTT. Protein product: CASGLISQGGTGELFF.